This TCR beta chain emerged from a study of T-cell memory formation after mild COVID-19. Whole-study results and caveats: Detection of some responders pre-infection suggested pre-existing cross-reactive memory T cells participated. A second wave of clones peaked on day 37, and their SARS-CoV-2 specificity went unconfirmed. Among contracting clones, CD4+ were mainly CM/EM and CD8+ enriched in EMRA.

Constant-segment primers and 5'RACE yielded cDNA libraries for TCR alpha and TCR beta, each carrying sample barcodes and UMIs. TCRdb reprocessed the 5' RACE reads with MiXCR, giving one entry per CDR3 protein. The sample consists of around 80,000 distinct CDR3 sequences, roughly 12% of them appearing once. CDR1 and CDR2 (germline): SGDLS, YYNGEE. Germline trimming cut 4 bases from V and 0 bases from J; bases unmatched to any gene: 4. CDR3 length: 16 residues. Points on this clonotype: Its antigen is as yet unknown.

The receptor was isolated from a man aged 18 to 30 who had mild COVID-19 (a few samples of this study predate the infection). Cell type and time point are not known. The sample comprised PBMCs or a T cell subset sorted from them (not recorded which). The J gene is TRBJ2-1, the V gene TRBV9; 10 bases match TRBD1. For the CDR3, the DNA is TGTGCCAGCAGCCCTGGGACAGGGGACTCCTACAATGAGCAGTTCTTC. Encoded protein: CASSPGTGDSYNEQFF.